These 9 T cell receptor beta chains were sequenced from one sample in a study of T cell responses to AZD1222 COVID-19 vaccine. The repertoire was sequenced with immunoSEQ multiplex PCR; TCRdb's copy has only in-frame clones and lacks some. The table lists fewer than 150,000 clones, approximately 90% of them singletons. The input for sequencing was peripheral blood, taken 28 days after the second AZD1222 dose. All receptors derive from an adult who received the AZD1222 COVID-19 vaccine.

As to this clone: The same CDR3 also results from other DNA sequences found in this sample. The chain couples TRBV6-2 or TRBV6-3 to TRBJ1-6; possibly TRBD1 for D (6 bases). The germline V gene has CDR1 MNHEY and CDR2 SVGEGT. This CDR3 is 14 amino acids long. V lost 2 bases and J lost 7, with 9 bases in between. In DNA form, the CDR3 reads TGTGCCAGCAGTTACGGGCAGGGGAATTCACCCCTCCACTTT. Translated: CASSYGQGNSPLHF.

The chain is built from TRBV7-8 and TRBJ1-4; 7 nucleotides agree with TRBD1. CDR1 is SGHVS and CDR2 is FQNEAQ in the germline V gene. J gave up 8 bases and V 1 base, and 7 bases lay outside the gene matches. The CDR3 has 15 amino acids. This chain's CDR3 is CASSLEAGGREKLFF. The DNA for the CDR3 is TGTGCCAGCAGCTTAGAGGCAGGGGGAAGGGAAAAACTGTTTTTT.

This clone showed up just once. J is TRBJ1-1 and V is TRBV10-3; D not certain. Trimming took off 4 bases at V and 4 bases at J, with 10 bases between the two ends. This CDR3 comprises 13 residues. Per germline, CDR1 ENHRY and CDR2 SYGVKD. CDR3 in DNA: TGTGCCATCAGTGCCGAGCAGCTCACTGAAGCTTTCTTT. Protein sequence: CAISAEQLTEAFF.

This chain links TRBV6-1 with TRBJ2-7, with 10 bases identical to TRBD2. CDR1 is MNHNS, CDR2 SASEGT, per germline. This CDR3 comprises 15 residues. V shed 1 base, J shed 6 bases, and the junction held 6 bases outside the gene matches. CDR3 amino acids: CASSEEGSGGFEQYF. CDR3 coding DNA: TGTGCCAGCAGTGAAGAGGGTAGCGGGGGGTTCGAGCAGTACTTC.

To note about this clone: At one of its ends the junction is not consistent with the germline gene, which may arise from a read error. The J gene is TRBJ2-7, the V gene TRBV7-7; 10 positions match TRBD2. Germline CDR1 reads SSHAT; CDR2 reads FNYEAQ (reference sequence). The CDR3 has 14 residues. The CDR3 is CASSPLAGGYEQYF. In DNA form, the CDR3 reads TGTGCTAGCAGCCCCTTAGCGGGAGGCTACGAGCAGTACTTC.

In nucleotides, the CDR3 is TGCGCCAGCAGCCAAGATGAGGGGATAAACACTGAAGCTTTCTTT. This sequence encodes CASSQDEGINTEAFF. The chain is built from TRBV4-3 and TRBJ1-1, with D maybe TRBD1 (5 bases). Trimming stripped 0 bases from V and 2 bases from J, with 10 bases between. Germline-derived CDR1 and CDR2 are LGHNA and YSLEER. CDR3 length: 15 residues.

This sequence joins TRBV7-2 and TRBJ1-1, with 9 bases fitting TRBD1. The CDR3 has 15 amino acids. Germline lookup yields CDR1 SGHTA and CDR2 FQGNSA. Unmatched junction bases numbered 11, after V lost 5 bases and J lost 7 bases. The CDR3 nucleotides read TGTGCCAGCAGCATTACGCCGGGACAGGGAATTGAAGCTTTCTTT. It translates to CASSITPGQGIEAFF. The entire variable domain, with the rest obtained from reference TRBV7-2 and TRBJ1-1, is as follows: GAGVSQSPSNKVTEKGKDVELRCDPISGHTALYWYRQSLGQGLEFLIYFQGNSAPDKSGLPSDRFSAERTGGSVSTLTIQRTQQEDSAVYLCASSITPGQGIEAFFGQGTRLTVV.

This clone was observed once. The chain is built from TRBV14 and TRBJ1-3; D gene ambiguous. The CDR3 sequence is 16 residues long. CDR1 is SGHDN, CDR2 FVKESK, per germline. V was cut by 0 bases and J by 0 bases, with 9 bases left in between. The CDR3: CASSQEVLVSGNTIYF. In nucleotides, the CDR3 is TGTGCCAGCAGCCAAGAGGTCCTCGTCTCTGGAAACACCATATATTTT.

V usage is TRBV6-4 and J usage is TRBJ1-1, with D uncertain. CDR1 and CDR2 from the germline V gene are MRHNA and SNTAGT. V lost 4 bases and J lost 3, with 12 bases in between. The CDR3 sequence is 14 residues long. The CDR3 spells CASSVGIGHTEAFF. As DNA, the CDR3 is TGTGCCAGCAGTGTGGGGATTGGGCACACTGAAGCTTTCTTT.